This T cell receptor beta chain originates from a study of blood T cell repertoires in COVID-19. Assay used: immunoSEQ multiplex PCR; TCRdb lists only in-frame clones, some missing. The sample carries approximately 170,000 clones, 85% recorded once. Points on this clone: The sample holds other DNA sequences that translate to the same CDR3.

This CDR3 comprises 14 residues. CDR1 and CDR2 from the germline V gene are SGHRS and YFSETQ. After removal of 0 bases from V and 3 bases from J, the junction contained 0 bases not matched to a gene. This receptor was identified in a woman aged 80 or over with COVID-19, enrolled during active disease. The sequencing sample was made of peripheral blood. The chain is built from TRBV5-1 and TRBJ2-1; 7 bases match TRBD1. The CDR3 region is CASSLGTGYNEQFF. CDR3 in DNA: TGCGCCAGCAGCTTGGGGACAGGCTACAATGAGCAGTTCTTC.